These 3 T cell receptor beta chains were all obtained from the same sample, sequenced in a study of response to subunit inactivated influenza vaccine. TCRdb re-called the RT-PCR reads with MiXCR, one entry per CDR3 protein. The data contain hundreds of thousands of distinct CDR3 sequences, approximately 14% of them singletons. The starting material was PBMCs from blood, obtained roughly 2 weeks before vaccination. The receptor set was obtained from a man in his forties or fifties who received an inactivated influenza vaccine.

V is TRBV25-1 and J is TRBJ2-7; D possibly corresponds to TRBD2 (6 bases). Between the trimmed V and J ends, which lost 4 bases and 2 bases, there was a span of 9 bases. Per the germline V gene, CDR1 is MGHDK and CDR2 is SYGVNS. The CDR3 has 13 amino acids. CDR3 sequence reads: CASSGRGTYEQYF. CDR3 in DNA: TGTGCCAGCAGTGGGCGGGGAACCTACGAGCAGTACTTC.

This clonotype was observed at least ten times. CDR3 sequence reads: CASSLAGGNSPLHF. The DNA for the CDR3 is TGTGCCAGCAGTTTAGCGGGGGGGAATTCACCCCTCCACTTT. The rearrangement joins TRBV12-3 or TRBV12-4 to TRBJ1-6; maybe TRBD1 (5 bases). V was clipped by 0 bases and J by 7 bases, with 7 bases between them. The CDR3 length is 14 residues.

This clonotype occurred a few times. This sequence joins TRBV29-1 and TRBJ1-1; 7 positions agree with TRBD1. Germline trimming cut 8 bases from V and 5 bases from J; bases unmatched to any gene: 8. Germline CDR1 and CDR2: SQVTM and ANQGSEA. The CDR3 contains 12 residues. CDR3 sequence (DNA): TGCAGCACCTTCAGGGGGTTGACTGAAGCTTTCTTT. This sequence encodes CSTFRGLTEAFF.